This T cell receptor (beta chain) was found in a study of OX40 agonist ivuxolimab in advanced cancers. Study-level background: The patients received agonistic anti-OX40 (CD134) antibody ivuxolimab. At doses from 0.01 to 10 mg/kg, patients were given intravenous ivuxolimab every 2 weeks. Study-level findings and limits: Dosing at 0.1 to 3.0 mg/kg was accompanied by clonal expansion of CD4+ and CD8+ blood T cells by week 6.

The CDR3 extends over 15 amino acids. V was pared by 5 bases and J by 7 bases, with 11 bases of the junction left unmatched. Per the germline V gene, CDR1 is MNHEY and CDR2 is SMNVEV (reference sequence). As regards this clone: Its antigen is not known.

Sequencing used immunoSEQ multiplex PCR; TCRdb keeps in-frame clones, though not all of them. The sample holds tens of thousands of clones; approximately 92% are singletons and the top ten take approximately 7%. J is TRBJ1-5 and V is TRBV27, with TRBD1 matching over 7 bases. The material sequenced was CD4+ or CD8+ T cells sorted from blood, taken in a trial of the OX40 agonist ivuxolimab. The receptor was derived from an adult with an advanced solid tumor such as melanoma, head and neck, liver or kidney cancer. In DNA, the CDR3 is TGTGCCAGCAGTCCCACGCTCGGGACAGCCCAGCCCCAGCATTTT. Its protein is CASSPTLGTAQPQHF.